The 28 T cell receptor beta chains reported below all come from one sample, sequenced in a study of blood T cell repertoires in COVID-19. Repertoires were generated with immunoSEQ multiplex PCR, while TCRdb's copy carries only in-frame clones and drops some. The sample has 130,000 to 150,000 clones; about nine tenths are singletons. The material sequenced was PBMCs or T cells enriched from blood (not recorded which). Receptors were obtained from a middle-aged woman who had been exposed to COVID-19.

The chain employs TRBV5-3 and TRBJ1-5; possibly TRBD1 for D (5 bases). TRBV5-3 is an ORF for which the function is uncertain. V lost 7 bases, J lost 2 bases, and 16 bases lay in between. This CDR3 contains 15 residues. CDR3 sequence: CARLIWGDGNQPQHF. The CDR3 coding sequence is TGTGCCAGACTTATCTGGGGGGATGGCAATCAGCCCCAGCATTTT.

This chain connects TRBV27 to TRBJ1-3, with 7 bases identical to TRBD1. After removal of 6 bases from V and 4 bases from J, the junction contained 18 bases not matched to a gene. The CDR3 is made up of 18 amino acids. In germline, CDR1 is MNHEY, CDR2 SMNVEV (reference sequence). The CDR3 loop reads CASRPIGTDPLSGNTIYF. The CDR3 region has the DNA TGTGCCAGCAGGCCGATCGGGACAGATCCTCTCTCGGGAAACACCATATATTTT.

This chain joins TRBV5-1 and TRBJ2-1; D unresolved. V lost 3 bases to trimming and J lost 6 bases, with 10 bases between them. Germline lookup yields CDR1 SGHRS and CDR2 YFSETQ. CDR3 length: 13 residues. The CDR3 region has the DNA TGCGCCAGCAGCTCGTCCCCTAGCAATGAGCAGTTCTTC. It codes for CASSSSPSNEQFF.

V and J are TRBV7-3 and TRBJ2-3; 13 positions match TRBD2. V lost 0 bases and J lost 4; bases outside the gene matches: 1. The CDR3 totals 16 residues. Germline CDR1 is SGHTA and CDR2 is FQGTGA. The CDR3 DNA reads TGTGCCAGCAGCTTAACACTAGCGGGGGGGTCAGATACGCAGTATTTT. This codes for CASSLTLAGGSDTQYF.

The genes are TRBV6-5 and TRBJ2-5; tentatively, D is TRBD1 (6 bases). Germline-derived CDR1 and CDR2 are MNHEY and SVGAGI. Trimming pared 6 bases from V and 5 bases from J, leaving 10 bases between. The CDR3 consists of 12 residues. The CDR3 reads CASSPDSETQYF. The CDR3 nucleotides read TGTGCCAGCAGCCCGGACAGTGAGACCCAGTACTTC.

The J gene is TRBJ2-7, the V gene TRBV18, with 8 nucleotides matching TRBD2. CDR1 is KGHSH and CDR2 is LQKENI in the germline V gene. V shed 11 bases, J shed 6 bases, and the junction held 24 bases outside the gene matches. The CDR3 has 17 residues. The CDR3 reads CARPLGGATGGAAEQYF. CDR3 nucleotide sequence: TGTGCCCGCCCACTAGGGGGGGCGACGGGGGGGGCGGCCGAGCAGTACTTC.

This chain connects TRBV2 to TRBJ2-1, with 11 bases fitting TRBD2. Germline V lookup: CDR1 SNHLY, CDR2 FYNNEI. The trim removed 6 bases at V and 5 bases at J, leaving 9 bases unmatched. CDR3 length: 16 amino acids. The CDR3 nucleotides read TGTGCCAGCAGAGCTCCGGGACTAGCGGCACACAATGAGCAGTTCTTC. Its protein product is CASRAPGLAAHNEQFF.

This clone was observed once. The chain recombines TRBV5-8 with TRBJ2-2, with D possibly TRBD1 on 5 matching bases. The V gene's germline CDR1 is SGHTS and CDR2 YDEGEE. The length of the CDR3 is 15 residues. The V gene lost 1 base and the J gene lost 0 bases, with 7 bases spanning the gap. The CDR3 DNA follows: TGTGCCAGCAGCTTGTGGACACCGAACACCGGGGAGCTGTTTTTT. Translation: CASSLWTPNTGELFF.

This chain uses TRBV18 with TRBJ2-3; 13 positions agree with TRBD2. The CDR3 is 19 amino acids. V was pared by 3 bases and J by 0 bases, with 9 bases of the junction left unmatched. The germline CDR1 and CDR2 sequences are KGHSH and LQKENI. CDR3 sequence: CASSPQPGLAGLSTDTQYF. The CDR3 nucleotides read TGTGCCAGCTCACCGCAACCGGGACTAGCGGGGTTGAGCACAGATACGCAGTATTTT.

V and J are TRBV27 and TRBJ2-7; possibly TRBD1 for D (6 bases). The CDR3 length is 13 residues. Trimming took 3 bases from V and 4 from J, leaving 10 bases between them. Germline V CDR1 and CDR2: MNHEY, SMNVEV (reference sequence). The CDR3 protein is CASSFGQLYEQYF. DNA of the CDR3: TGTGCCAGCAGTTTTGGACAGTTGTACGAGCAGTACTTC.

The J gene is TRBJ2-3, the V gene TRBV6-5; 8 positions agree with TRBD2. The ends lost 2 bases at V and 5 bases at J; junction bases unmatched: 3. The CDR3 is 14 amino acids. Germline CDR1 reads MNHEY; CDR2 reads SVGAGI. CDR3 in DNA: TGTGCCAGCAGTTACGGACTAGCTCAAGATACGCAGTATTTT. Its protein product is CASSYGLAQDTQYF.

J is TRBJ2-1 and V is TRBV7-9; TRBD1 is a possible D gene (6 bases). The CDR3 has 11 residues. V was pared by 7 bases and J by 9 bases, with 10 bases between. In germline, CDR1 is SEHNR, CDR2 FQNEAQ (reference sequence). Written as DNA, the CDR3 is TGTGCCAGCACCCCGGACAGTGAGCAGTTCTTC. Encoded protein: CASTPDSEQFF.

CDR3 sequence: CASSHPDRGYEKLFF. CDR3 DNA: TGTGCCAGCAGCCATCCCGACAGGGGATATGAAAAACTGTTTTTT. The chain joins TRBV3-1 (or the pseudogene TRBV3-2) to TRBJ1-4; 8 bases agree with TRBD1. Germline trimming cut 3 bases from V and 6 bases from J; bases unmatched to any gene: 6. The CDR3 runs to 15 residues. Germline CDR1 reads LGHDT; CDR2 reads YNNKEL (reference sequence).

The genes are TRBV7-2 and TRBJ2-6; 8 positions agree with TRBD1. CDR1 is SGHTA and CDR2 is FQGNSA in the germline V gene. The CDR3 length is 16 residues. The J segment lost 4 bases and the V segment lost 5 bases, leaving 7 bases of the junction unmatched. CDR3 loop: CASSTRQGTGANVLTF. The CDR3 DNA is TGTGCCAGCAGCACAAGACAGGGGACCGGGGCCAACGTCCTGACTTTC. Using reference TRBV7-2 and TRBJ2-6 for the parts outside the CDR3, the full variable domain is GAGVSQSPSNKVTEKGKDVELRCDPISGHTALYWYRQSLGQGLEFLIYFQGNSAPDKSGLPSDRFSAERTGGSVSTLTIQRTQQEDSAVYLCASSTRQGTGANVLTFGAGSRLTVL.

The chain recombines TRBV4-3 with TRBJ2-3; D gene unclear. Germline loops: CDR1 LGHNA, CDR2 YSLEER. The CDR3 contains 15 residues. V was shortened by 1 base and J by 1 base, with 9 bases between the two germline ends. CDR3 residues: CASSQGFGGTDTQYF. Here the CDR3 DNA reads TGCGCCAGCAGCCAAGGGTTCGGAGGCACAGATACGCAGTATTTT.

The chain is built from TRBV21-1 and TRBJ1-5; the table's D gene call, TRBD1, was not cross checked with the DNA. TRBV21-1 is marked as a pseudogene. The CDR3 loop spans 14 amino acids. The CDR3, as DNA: TGTGCCAGCAGCAAATTGGCAGGGAATCAGCCCCAGCATTTT. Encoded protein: CASSKLAGNQPQHF.

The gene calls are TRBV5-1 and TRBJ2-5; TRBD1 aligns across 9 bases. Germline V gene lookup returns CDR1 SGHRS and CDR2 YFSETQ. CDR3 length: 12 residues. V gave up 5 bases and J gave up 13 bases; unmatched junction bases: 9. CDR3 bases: TGCGCCAGCAGTACCGGGACAGGGTCGCGGTACTTC. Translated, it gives CASSTGTGSRYF.

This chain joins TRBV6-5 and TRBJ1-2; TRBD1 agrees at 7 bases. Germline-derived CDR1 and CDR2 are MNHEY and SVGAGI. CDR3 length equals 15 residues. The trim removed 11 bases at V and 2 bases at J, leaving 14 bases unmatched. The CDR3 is CAANPGQTVNYGYTF. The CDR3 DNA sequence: TGTGCCGCCAATCCGGGACAGACAGTAAACTATGGCTACACCTTC.

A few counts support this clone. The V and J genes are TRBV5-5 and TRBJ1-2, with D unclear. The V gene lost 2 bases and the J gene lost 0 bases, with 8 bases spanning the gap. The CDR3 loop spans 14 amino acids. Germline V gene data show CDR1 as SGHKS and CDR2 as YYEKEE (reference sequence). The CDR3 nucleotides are TGTGCCAGCAGCTTAGAGGTAGCTAACTATGGCTACACCTTC. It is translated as CASSLEVANYGYTF.

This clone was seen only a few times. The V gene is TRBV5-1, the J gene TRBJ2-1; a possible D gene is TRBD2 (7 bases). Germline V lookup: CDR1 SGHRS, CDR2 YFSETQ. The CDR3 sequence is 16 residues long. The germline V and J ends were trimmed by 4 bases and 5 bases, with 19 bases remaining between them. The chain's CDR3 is CASSPIAGAGHNEQFF. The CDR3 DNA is TGCGCCAGCAGCCCAATTGCGGGGGCGGGACACAATGAGCAGTTCTTC.

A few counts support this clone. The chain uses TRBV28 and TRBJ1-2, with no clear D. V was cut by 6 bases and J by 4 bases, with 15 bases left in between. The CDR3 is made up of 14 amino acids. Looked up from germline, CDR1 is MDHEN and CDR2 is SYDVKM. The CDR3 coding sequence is TGTGCCAGCAGGGGCGGAGGACGGAGCTATGGCTACACCTTC. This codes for CASRGGGRSYGYTF.

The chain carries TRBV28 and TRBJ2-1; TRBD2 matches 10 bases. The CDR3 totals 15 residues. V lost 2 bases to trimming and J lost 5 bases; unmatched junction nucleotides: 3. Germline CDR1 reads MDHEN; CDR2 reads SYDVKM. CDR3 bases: TGTGCCAGCAGTTTAGGGCTAGCGGGGGACAATGAGCAGTTCTTC. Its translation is CASSLGLAGDNEQFF.

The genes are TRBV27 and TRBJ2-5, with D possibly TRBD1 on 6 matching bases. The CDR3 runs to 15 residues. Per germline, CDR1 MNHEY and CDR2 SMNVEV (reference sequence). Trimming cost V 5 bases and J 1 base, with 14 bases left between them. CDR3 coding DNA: TGTGCCAGCAGTCGGGACAACTTATCCCAAGAGACCCAGTACTTC. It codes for CASSRDNLSQETQYF.

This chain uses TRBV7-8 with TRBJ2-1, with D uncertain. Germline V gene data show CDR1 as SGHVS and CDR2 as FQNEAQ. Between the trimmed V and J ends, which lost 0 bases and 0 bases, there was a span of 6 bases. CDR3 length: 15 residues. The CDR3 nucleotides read TGTGCCAGCAGCTTAGCCAAGAGCTCCTACAATGAGCAGTTCTTC. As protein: CASSLAKSSYNEQFF.

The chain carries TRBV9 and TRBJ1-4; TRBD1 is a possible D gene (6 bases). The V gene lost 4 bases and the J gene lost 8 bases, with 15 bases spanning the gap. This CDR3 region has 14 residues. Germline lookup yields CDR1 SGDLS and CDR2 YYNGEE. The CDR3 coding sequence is TGTGCCAGCAGCCCTCCCGGGACACCCGAAAAACTGTTTTTT. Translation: CASSPPGTPEKLFF.

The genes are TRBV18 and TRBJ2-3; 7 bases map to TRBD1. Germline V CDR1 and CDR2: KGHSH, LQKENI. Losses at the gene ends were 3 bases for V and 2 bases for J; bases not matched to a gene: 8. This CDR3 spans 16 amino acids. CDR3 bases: TGTGCCAGCTCACCCCCCACAGGGGCGGCCACAGATACGCAGTATTTT. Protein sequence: CASSPPTGAATDTQYF.

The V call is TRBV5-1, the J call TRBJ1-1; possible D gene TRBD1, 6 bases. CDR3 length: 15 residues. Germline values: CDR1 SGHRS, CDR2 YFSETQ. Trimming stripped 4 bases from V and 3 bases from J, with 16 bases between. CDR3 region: CASSPPDRFDTEAFF. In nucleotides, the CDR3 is TGCGCCAGCAGCCCACCCGACAGGTTTGACACTGAAGCTTTCTTT.

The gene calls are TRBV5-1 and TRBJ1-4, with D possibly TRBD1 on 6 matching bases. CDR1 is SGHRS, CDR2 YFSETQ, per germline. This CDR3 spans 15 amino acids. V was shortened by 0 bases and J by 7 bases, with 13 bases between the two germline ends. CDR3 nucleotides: TGCGCCAGCAGCTTGGCTGGGGGCTTCGGTGAAAAACTGTTTTTT. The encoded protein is CASSLAGGFGEKLFF.